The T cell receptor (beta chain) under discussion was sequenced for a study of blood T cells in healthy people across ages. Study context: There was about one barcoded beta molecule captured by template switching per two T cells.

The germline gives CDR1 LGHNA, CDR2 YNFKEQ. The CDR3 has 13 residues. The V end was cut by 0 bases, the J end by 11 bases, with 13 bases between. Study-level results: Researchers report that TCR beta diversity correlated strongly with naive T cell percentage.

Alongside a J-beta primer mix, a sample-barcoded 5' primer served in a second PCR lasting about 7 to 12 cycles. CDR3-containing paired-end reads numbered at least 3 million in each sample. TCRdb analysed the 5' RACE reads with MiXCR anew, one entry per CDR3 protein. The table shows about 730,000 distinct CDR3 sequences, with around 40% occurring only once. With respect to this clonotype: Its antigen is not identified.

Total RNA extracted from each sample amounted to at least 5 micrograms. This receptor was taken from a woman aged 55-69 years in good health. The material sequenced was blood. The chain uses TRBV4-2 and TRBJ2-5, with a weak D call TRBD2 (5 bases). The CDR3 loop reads CASSQEERSRQYF. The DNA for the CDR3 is TGTGCCAGCAGCCAAGAGGAGCGGAGTAGGCAGTACTTC.